This TCR beta chain derives from a study of T-cell reconstitution after alpha-beta-depleted transplantation in children. A library of TCRbeta sequences, prepared with unique molecular identifiers, was generated. MiXCR, applied by TCRdb to the PCR reads, yields one record per CDR3 protein. Of 380,000 or so distinct CDR3 sequences in the sample, roughly 13% are singletons; the top ten hold about 4.5%. The germline gives CDR1 DFQATT, CDR2 SNEGSKA (reference sequence). V was trimmed by 8 bases and J by 1 base, leaving 14 bases between them. The CDR3 is 14 amino acids. The rearrangement uses TRBV20-1 and TRBJ2-2; D not certain. The specimen was PBMCs, collected from the stem cell graft. This sequence originates from a human donor who donated a stem cell graft to a child with Fanconi anemia. CDR3 region: CSTPSTLNTGELFF. In DNA form, the CDR3 reads TGCAGTACACCGTCTACCCTGAACACCGGGGAGCTGTTTTTT.